The sequence of this T cell receptor (beta chain) was determined in a study of T cell repertoires in cytomegalovirus infection (dated by TCRdb to about 2019). Regarding the study in general: Donor HLA type was relevant to the analysis, as public TCR beta signatures indicated carriage of CMV infection together with the matching HLA type.

From the germline V gene (reference sequence), CDR1 is PRHDT and CDR2 is FYEKMQ. V is cut by 5 bases and J by 2 bases, and the space between the germline ends is 12 bases. Taken from cysteine to phenylalanine, the CDR3 has 14 residues. Only CDR3 DNA is held: 42 bases, read in frame from base 1. Instrument on record: Illumina HiSeq 1500. The public reads were run again by TCRdb, first through fastp at Q25 and then through MiXCR, and only productive beta chains were kept. Rows matching on CDR3 protein sequence are summarized as one entry with the most common DNA and genes. Recorded for this sample are 350,000 to 550,000 distinct CDR3 sequences; about 33% of them occurred a single time. The ten largest clones represent roughly 15% of the sample. Paper-wide results and their limitations: In both this cohort and an independent roughly 350-donor cohort, the cumulative frequency of public TCR beta family members distinguished carriers of CMV infection plus the relevant HLA type. The ex vivo response was dominated by HLA-C-restricted CMV-specific TCR beta clonotypes, which also provided the single most frequent clonotype in two of eight donors.

Notes on this clonotype: It lacks a known antigen. Base qualities are not at hand, and no much larger clone is one base apart.

Recombination joined TRBV13 with TRBJ1-1; confidence is insufficient to name the D gene. Sequenced material: PBMCs. The receptor was derived from a human donor in good health (CMV status not recorded). Some clones in this sample may be carry-over from other donors' samples. The bases read TGTGCCAGCAGCCCCCCCGGGATCAACACTGAAGCTTTCTTT. Its protein reads: CASSPPGINTEAFF.